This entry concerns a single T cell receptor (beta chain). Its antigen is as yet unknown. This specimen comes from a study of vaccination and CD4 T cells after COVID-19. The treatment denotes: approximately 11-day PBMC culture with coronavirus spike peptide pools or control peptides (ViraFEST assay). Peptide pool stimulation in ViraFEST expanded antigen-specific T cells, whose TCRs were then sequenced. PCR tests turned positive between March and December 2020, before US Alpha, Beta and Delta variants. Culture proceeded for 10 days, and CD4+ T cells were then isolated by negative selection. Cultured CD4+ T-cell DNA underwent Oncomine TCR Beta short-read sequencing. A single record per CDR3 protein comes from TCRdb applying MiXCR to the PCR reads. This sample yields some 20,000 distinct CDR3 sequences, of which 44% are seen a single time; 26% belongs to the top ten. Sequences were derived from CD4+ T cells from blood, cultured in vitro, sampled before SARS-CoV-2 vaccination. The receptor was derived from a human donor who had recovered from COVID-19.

The CDR3 is CASSQAGQASRGQPQHF. The CDR3 region has the DNA TGTGCCAGCAGCCAAGCGGGACAGGCCTCACGGGGACAGCCCCAGCATTTT. This chain joins TRBV4-2 and TRBJ1-5; 8 bases line up with TRBD1. Germline loops: CDR1 LGHNA, CDR2 YNFKEQ. CDR3 length equals 17 residues. Unmatched junction bases numbered 12, after V lost 1 base and J lost 7 bases.